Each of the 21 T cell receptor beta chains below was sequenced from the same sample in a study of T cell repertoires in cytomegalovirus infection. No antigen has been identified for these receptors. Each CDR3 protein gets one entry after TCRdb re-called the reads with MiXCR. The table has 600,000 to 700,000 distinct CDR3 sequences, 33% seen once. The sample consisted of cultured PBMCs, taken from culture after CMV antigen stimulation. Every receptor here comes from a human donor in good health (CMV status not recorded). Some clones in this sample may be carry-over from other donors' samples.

The CDR3 loop is CASSALLGSTGELFF. The CDR3 DNA is TGTGCCAGCAGTGCCCTGCTTGGGAGCACCGGGGAGCTGTTTTTT. The chain employs TRBV2 and TRBJ2-2; a possible D gene is TRBD2 (5 bases). V lost 4 bases, J lost 4 bases, and 13 bases lay in between. Germline CDR1 and CDR2: SNHLY and FYNNEI. CDR3 length: 15 residues.

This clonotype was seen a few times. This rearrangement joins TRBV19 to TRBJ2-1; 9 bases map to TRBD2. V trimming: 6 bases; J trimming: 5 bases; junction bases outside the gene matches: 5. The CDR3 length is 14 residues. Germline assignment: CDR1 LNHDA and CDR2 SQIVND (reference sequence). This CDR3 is CASSSGTSNNEQFF. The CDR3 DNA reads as TGTGCCAGTAGCTCCGGGACTAGCAACAATGAGCAGTTCTTC.

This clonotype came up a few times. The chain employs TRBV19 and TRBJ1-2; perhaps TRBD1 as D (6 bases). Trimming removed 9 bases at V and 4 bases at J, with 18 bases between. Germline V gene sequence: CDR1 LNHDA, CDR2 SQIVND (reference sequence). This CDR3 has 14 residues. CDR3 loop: CASKPRTASYGYTF. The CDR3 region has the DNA TGTGCCAGCAAGCCGAGGACAGCGAGCTATGGCTACACCTTC.

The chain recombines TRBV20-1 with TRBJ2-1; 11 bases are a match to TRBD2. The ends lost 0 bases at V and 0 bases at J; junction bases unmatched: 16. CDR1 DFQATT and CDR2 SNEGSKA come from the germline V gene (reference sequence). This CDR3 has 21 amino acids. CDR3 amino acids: CSARDVNWWLAGGPSYNEQFF. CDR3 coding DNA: TGCAGTGCTAGAGATGTTAATTGGTGGCTAGCGGGGGGCCCCTCCTACAATGAGCAGTTCTTC.

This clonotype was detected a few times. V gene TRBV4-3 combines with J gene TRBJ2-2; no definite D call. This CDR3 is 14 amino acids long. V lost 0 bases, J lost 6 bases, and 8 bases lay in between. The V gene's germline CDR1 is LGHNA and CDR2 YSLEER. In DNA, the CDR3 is TGCGCCAGCAGCCAAGAGGGAACCCCCGGGGAGCTGTTTTTT. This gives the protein CASSQEGTPGELFF.

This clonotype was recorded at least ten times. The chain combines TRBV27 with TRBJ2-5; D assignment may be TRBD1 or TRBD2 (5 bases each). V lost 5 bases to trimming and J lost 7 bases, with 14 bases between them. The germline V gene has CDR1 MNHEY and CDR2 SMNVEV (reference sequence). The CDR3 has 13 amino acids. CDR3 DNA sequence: TGTGCCAGCAGTCAGGGACGGGGCTCGACCCAGTACTTC. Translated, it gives CASSQGRGSTQYF.

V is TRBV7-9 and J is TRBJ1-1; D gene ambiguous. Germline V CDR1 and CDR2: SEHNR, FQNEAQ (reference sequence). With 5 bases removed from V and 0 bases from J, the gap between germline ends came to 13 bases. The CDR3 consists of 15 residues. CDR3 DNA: TGTGCCAGCAGCGCAGGAAGGCGTTTGAACACTGAAGCTTTCTTT. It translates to CASSAGRRLNTEAFF.

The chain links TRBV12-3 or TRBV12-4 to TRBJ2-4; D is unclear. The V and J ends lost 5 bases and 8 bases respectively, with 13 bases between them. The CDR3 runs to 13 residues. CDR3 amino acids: CASSRKGPDIQYF. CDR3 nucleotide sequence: TGTGCCAGCAGTCGTAAAGGGCCGGACATTCAGTACTTC.

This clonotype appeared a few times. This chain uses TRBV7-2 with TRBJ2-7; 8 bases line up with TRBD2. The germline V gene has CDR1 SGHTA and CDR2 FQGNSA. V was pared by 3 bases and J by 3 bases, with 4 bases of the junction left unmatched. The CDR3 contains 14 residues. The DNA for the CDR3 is TGTGCCAGCAGCTTTTTCCTAGCGGGCTACGAGCAGTACTTC. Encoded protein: CASSFFLAGYEQYF.

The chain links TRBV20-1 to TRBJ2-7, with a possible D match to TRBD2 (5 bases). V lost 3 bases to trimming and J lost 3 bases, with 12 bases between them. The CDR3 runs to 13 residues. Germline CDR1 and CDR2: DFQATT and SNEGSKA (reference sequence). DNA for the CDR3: TGCAGTGCTAGCCGGGGTGGGCTCTACGAGCAGTACTTC. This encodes CSASRGGLYEQYF.

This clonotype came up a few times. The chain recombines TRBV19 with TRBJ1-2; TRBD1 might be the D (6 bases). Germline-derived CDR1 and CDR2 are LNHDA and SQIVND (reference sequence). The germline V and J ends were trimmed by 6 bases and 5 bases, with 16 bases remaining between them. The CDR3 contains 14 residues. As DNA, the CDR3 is TGTGCCAGTAGGCCCCGAGGGGGAGGTTATGGCTACACCTTC. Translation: CASRPRGGGYGYTF.

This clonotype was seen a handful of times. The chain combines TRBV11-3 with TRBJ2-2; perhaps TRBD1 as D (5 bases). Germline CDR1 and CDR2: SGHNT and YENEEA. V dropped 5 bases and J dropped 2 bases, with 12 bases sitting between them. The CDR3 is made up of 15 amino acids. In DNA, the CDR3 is TGTGCCAGCAGCCCCGACAGCAGAAACACCGGGGAGCTGTTTTTT. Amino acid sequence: CASSPDSRNTGELFF.

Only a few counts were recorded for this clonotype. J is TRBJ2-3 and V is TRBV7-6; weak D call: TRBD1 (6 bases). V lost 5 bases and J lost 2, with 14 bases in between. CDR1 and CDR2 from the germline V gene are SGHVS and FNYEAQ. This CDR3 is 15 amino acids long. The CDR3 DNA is TGTGCCAGCAGCCCCCCGGGACACAACACAGATACGCAGTATTTT. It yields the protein CASSPPGHNTDTQYF.

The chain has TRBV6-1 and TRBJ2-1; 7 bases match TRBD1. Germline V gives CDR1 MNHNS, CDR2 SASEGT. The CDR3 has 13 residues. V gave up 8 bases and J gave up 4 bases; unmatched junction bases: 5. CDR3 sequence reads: CASRRDRYNEQFF. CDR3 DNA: TGTGCCAGCCGAAGGGACAGATACAATGAGCAGTTCTTC.

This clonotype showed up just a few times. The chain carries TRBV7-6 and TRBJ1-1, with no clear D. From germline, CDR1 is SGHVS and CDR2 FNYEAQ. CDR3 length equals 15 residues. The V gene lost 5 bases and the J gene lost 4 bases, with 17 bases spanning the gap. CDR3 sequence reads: CASSRSWGSGTEAFF. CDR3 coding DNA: TGTGCCAGCAGCCGAAGTTGGGGTAGTGGCACTGAAGCTTTCTTT.

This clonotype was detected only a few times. CDR3 protein: CASSEQGAYTEAFF. Written as DNA, the CDR3 is TGTGCCAGCTCGGAACAGGGGGCTTACACTGAAGCTTTCTTT. The genes are TRBV6-2 or TRBV6-3 and TRBJ1-1, with TRBD1 matching 9 bases. The CDR3 contains 14 residues. V lost 8 bases, J lost 3 bases, and 7 bases stayed unmatched. Germline V gene sequence: CDR1 MNHEY, CDR2 SVGEGT.

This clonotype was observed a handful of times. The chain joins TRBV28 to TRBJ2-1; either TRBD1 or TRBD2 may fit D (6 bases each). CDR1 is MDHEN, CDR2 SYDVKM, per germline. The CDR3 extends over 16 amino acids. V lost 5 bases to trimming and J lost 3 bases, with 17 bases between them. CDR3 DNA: TGTGCCAGCAGTGATATCCAGGGGACTCACTACAATGAGCAGTTCTTC. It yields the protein CASSDIQGTHYNEQFF.

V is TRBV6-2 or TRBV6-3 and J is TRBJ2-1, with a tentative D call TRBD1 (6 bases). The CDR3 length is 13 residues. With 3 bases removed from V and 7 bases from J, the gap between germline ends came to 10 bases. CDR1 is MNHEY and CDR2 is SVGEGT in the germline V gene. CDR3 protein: CASSYPGDNEQFF. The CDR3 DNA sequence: TGTGCCAGCAGTTATCCAGGGGATAATGAGCAGTTCTTC.

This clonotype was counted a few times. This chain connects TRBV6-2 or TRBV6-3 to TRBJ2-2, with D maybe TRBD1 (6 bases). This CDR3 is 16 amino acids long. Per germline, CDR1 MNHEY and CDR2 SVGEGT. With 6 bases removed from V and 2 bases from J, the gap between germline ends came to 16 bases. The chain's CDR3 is CASSSQGRGNTGELFF. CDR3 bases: TGTGCCAGCAGCTCACAGGGCAGGGGAAACACCGGGGAGCTGTTTTTT.

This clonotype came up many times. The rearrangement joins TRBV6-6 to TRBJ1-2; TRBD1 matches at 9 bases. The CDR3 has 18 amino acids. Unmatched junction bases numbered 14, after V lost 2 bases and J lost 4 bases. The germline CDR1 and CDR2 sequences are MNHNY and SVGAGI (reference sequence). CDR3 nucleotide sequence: TGTGCCAGCAGTTACCCACCAGCCGGGACAGGGAACCCCTATGGCTACACCTTC. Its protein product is CASSYPPAGTGNPYGYTF.

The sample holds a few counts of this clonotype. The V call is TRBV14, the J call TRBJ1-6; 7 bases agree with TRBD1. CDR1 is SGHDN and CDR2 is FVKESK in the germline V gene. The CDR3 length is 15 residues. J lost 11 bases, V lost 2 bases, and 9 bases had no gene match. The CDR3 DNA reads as TGTGCCAGCAGCCAATTGGCAGGGGGGGGAACACCCCTCCACTTT. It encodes CASSQLAGGGTPLHF.